A single sample gave rise to the 30 T cell receptor beta chains below, sequenced in a study of OX40 agonist ivuxolimab in advanced cancers. Sequencing used immunoSEQ multiplex PCR; TCRdb keeps in-frame clones, though not all of them. The table lists some 98,000 clones, around 85% of them singletons, with roughly 1.6% in the top ten. The sequenced sample was CD4+ or CD8+ T cells sorted from blood, obtained in a trial of the OX40 agonist ivuxolimab. These receptors all come from an adult with an advanced solid tumor such as melanoma, head and neck, liver or kidney cancer.

In DNA form, the CDR3 reads TGCAGCGTTCGCCCCGGGGGGTCCCAGGGGGTCACTGAAGCTTTCTTT. Amino acid sequence: CSVRPGGSQGVTEAFF. The chain employs TRBV29-1 and TRBJ1-1; 7 bases map to TRBD1. Germline V lookup: CDR1 SQVTM, CDR2 ANQGSEA. The CDR3 runs 16 residues. J lost 4 bases, V lost 5 bases, and 16 bases had no gene match.

A single count supports this clone. J is TRBJ1-5 and V is TRBV7-2; maybe TRBD1 (5 bases). This CDR3 region has 15 residues. Trimming pared 5 bases from V and 3 bases from J, leaving 14 bases between. Germline V gene lookup returns CDR1 SGHTA and CDR2 FQGNSA. In DNA form, the CDR3 reads TGTGCCAGCAGCCTCCGGGGGGACCTCAATCAGCCCCAGCATTTT. Its protein product is CASSLRGDLNQPQHF.

This chain links TRBV27 with TRBJ1-5, with D possibly TRBD1 on 6 matching bases. This CDR3 has 15 amino acids. Trimming left V 6 bases short and J 0 bases short, with 12 bases between. Germline V gene data show CDR1 as MNHEY and CDR2 as SMNVEV (reference sequence). The CDR3 sequence: CASRIQGFSNQPQHF. The CDR3 DNA reads TGTGCCAGCAGGATACAGGGCTTTAGCAATCAGCCCCAGCATTTT.

The rearrangement links TRBV21-1 to TRBJ1-5; the table's D call, TRBD1, has no DNA check behind it. TRBV21-1 is given as a pseudogene. This CDR3 contains 14 residues. CDR3 DNA sequence: TGTGCCAGAAAGGGTCAGGGGCACAATCAGCCCCAGCATTTT. It translates to CARKGQGHNQPQHF.

The chain couples TRBV19 to TRBJ2-4; TRBD1 is a possible D gene (6 bases). The ends were cut back, 7 bases at V and 0 bases at J, with 13 bases in the middle. The CDR3 loop spans 15 amino acids. CDR1 and CDR2 (germline): LNHDA, SQIVND (reference sequence). CDR3 sequence reads: CASIGSGVAKNIQYF. Here the CDR3 DNA reads TGTGCCAGTATCGGGTCAGGGGTAGCCAAAAACATTCAGTACTTC.

This clone appeared many times. The chain has TRBV7-8 and TRBJ2-7; D unclear. The germline gives CDR1 SGHVS, CDR2 FQNEAQ. There are 15 residues in the CDR3. V was trimmed by 5 bases and J by 5 bases, leaving 19 bases between them. The CDR3 loop is CASSHLGGRSNEQYF. CDR3 DNA sequence: TGTGCCAGCAGCCACCTCGGTGGGCGGTCTAACGAGCAGTACTTC. Together with reference TRBV7-8 and TRBJ2-7, the CDR3 gives the full variable domain: GAGVSQSPRYKVAKRGQDVALRCDPISGHVSLFWYQQALGQGPEFLTYFQNEAQLDKSGLPSDRFFAERPEGSVSTLKIQRTQQEDSAVYLCASSHLGGRSNEQYFGPGTRLTVT.

This chain joins TRBV7-9 and TRBJ1-1; maybe TRBD1 (6 bases). Per germline, CDR1 SEHNR and CDR2 FQNEAQ (reference sequence). The CDR3 is made up of 14 amino acids. V was clipped by 8 bases and J by 0 bases, with 13 bases between them. The CDR3 region is CASRTTGMNTEAFF. CDR3 DNA sequence: TGTGCCAGCCGAACGACAGGCATGAACACTGAAGCTTTCTTT.

The chain joins TRBV2 to TRBJ2-7, with 10 nucleotides matching TRBD2. The CDR3 contains 15 residues. Trimming removed 5 bases from V and 2 bases from J; junction bases left unmatched: 6. In germline, CDR1 is SNHLY, CDR2 FYNNEI. CDR3 coding DNA: TGTGCCAGCAGTCCCGGACTAGCGGAGCCCTACGAGCAGTACTTC. Residues: CASSPGLAEPYEQYF.

The chain recombines TRBV9 with TRBJ2-2, with D possibly matching TRBD2 (5 bases). This CDR3 spans 13 amino acids. CDR1 is SGDLS and CDR2 is YYNGEE in the germline V gene. Between the trimmed V and J ends, which lost 6 bases and 2 bases, there was a span of 8 bases. The DNA for the CDR3 is TGTGCCAGCAACGGACTCAACACCGGGGAGCTGTTTTTT. Protein product: CASNGLNTGELFF. Complete variable domain (other parts from reference TRBV9 and TRBJ2-2): DSGVTQTPKHLITATGQRVTLRCSPRSGDLSVYWYQQSLDQGLQFLIQYYNGEERAKGNILERFSAQQFPDLHSELNLSSLELGDSALYFCASNGLNTGELFFGEGSRLTVL.

The chain joins TRBV7-8 to TRBJ1-2, with a tentative D call TRBD1 (5 bases). The CDR3 loop spans 12 amino acids. V was cut by 5 bases and J by 8 bases, with 12 bases left in between. Per the germline V gene, CDR1 is SGHVS and CDR2 is FQNEAQ. The CDR3, as DNA: TGTGCCAGCAGCGCACGGGACGAGGGCTACACCTTC. Protein sequence: CASSARDEGYTF. The variable domain in full, completed from reference TRBV7-8 and TRBJ1-2, reads GAGVSQSPRYKVAKRGQDVALRCDPISGHVSLFWYQQALGQGPEFLTYFQNEAQLDKSGLPSDRFFAERPEGSVSTLKIQRTQQEDSAVYLCASSARDEGYTFGSGTRLTVV.

This clone has only a few counts. The chain uses TRBV5-1 and TRBJ1-5, with D possibly TRBD1 on 6 matching bases. The CDR3 has 14 residues. Trimming took 0 bases from V and 6 from J, leaving 10 bases between them. CDR1 and CDR2 (germline): SGHRS, YFSETQ. CDR3 coding DNA: TGCGCCAGCAGCTTGGACCTACAGGGTCAGCCCCAGCATTTT. Translation gives CASSLDLQGQPQHF.

The V call is TRBV6-6, the J call TRBJ1-1; no clear D. The germline CDR1 and CDR2 sequences are MNHNY and SVGAGI (reference sequence). The CDR3 contains 13 residues. The V end was cut by 4 bases, the J end by 4 bases, with 10 bases between. CDR3 protein: CASSSHTSTEAFF. The CDR3 region has the DNA TGTGCCAGCAGTTCCCACACGAGCACTGAAGCTTTCTTT.

V is TRBV7-8 and J is TRBJ2-2, with TRBD2 matching 9 bases. There are 14 residues in the CDR3. V was pared by 1 base and J by 9 bases, with 3 bases of the junction left unmatched. Germline V gene sequence: CDR1 SGHVS, CDR2 FQNEAQ. The CDR3 coding sequence is TGTGCCAGCAGCTTAGTTCTAGCGGGAAGGGAGCTGTTTTTT. Translated, it gives CASSLVLAGRELFF. The variable domain in full, with the rest retrieved from reference TRBV7-8 and TRBJ2-2, is GAGVSQSPRYKVAKRGQDVALRCDPISGHVSLFWYQQALGQGPEFLTYFQNEAQLDKSGLPSDRFFAERPEGSVSTLKIQRTQQEDSAVYLCASSLVLAGRELFFGEGSRLTVL.

This rearrangement joins TRBV5-4 to TRBJ1-1; D unresolved. The CDR3 covers 12 residues. The V gene's germline CDR1 is SGHNT and CDR2 YYREEE (reference sequence). Trimming shortened V by 4 bases and J by 5 bases, and 9 bases separated the two germline ends. The CDR3 bases are TGTGCCAGCAGCCAAGGTGGAACTGAAGCTTTCTTT. Translated, it gives CASSQGGTEAFF.

This clone has a single count. The chain uses TRBV4-3 and TRBJ1-1, with unresolved D. Germline loops: CDR1 LGHNA, CDR2 YSLEER. Between the trimmed V and J ends, which lost 1 base and 7 bases, there was a span of 16 bases. CDR3 size: 15 residues. The CDR3, as DNA: TGCGCCAGCAGCCAAGGGTGGAACAATTGGAATGAAGCTTTCTTT. It codes for CASSQGWNNWNEAFF.

This chain joins TRBV7-6 and TRBJ2-1; maybe TRBD2 (5 bases). Germline lookup yields CDR1 SGHVS and CDR2 FNYEAQ. This CDR3 has 15 amino acids. Deletions cut 3 bases from V and 6 bases from J, with 15 bases between. In DNA, the CDR3 is TGTGCCAGCAGCTTCTGGGAAACCGGAGGCAATGAGCAGTTCTTC. Translated, it gives CASSFWETGGNEQFF.

The J gene is TRBJ1-3, the V gene TRBV7-9; 9 bases line up with TRBD1. With 2 bases clipped from V and 5 bases from J, the junction kept 10 bases outside the gene matches. CDR1 SEHNR and CDR2 FQNEAQ come from the germline V gene (reference sequence). The CDR3 runs to 17 residues. CDR3 nucleotides: TGTGCCAGCAGCTTATTGGACAGGGGATTTTCGAGAAACACCATATATTTT. This translates into CASSLLDRGFSRNTIYF.

J is TRBJ2-3 and V is TRBV2; D might be TRBD2 (6 bases). The germline V gene has CDR1 SNHLY and CDR2 FYNNEI. The V end was cut by 9 bases, the J end by 2 bases, with 21 bases between. The CDR3 runs 16 residues. This chain's CDR3 is CARSLNTGLNTDTQYF. The CDR3 nucleotides are TGTGCCAGGAGCCTGAACACGGGACTTAACACAGATACGCAGTATTTT.

The table lists this clone with a count of one. This sequence joins TRBV2 and TRBJ2-4, with 9 bases matching TRBD1. This CDR3 region has 15 residues. Trimming cost V 6 bases and J 3 bases; bases outside gene matches: 6. Germline CDR1 and CDR2: SNHLY and FYNNEI. The CDR3 DNA reads TGTGCCAGCAGGACAGGGACAGGGTACAAAAACATTCAGTACTTC. It specifies CASRTGTGYKNIQYF.

The chain employs TRBV27 and TRBJ2-7; D is uncertain. The V gene's germline CDR1 is MNHEY and CDR2 SMNVEV (reference sequence). Trimming removed 2 bases from V and 1 base from J, with 6 bases in between. The CDR3 length is 13 residues. The CDR3 reads CASSLGPSYEQYF. The DNA for the CDR3 is TGTGCCAGCAGTTTAGGACCTTCCTACGAGCAGTACTTC.

CDR3 in amino acids: CASSPGTSGLRGELFF. CDR3 DNA: TGTGCCAGCAGCCCAGGGACTAGCGGGCTCCGTGGGGAGCTGTTTTTT. V gene TRBV5-4 combines with J gene TRBJ2-2; 12 bases are a match to TRBD2. Germline V gives CDR1 SGHNT, CDR2 YYREEE (reference sequence). The J segment lost 8 bases and the V segment lost 4 bases, leaving 9 bases of the junction unmatched. This CDR3 region has 16 residues.

V usage is TRBV7-9 and J usage is TRBJ1-2; 8 bases agree with TRBD1. Germline CDR1 SEHNR, CDR2 FQNEAQ (reference sequence). After removal of 4 bases from V and 6 bases from J, the junction contained 4 bases not matched to a gene. This CDR3 has 13 amino acids. This CDR3 is CASSSGGADGYTF. In nucleotides, the CDR3 is TGTGCCAGCAGCTCAGGGGGCGCAGATGGCTACACCTTC.

This chain connects TRBV7-9 to TRBJ1-2; D remains ambiguous. The V end was cut by 1 base, the J end by 7 bases, with 7 bases between. This CDR3 spans 12 amino acids. Germline values: CDR1 SEHNR, CDR2 FQNEAQ (reference sequence). CDR3 sequence: CASSLDPSGYTF. The CDR3 DNA is TGTGCCAGCAGCTTAGACCCCAGTGGCTACACCTTC.

The chain couples TRBV19 to TRBJ1-5, with D possibly TRBD1 on 6 matching bases. Germline CDR1 LNHDA, CDR2 SQIVND (reference sequence). V was shortened by 6 bases and J by 6 bases, with 15 bases between the two germline ends. The CDR3 spans 14 residues. In nucleotides, the CDR3 is TGTGCCAGTAGGCAAACAGGGCTTGGTCAGCCCCAGCATTTT. It specifies CASRQTGLGQPQHF.

This chain uses TRBV4-3 with TRBJ2-7; 9 bases fit TRBD2. Trimming cost V 4 bases and J 3 bases; bases outside gene matches: 7. CDR1 is LGHNA, CDR2 YSLEER, per germline. The CDR3 runs 15 residues. CDR3 sequence (DNA): TGCGCCAGCAGCCGTCTAGCGGGACAAGGCTACGAGCAGTACTTC. This encodes CASSRLAGQGYEQYF.

This clone has just one count. V gene TRBV6-6 combines with J gene TRBJ2-3; 8 positions match TRBD1. Germline CDR1 is MNHNY and CDR2 is SVGAGI (reference sequence). V trimming: 2 bases; J trimming: 6 bases; junction bases outside the gene matches: 10. This CDR3 comprises 16 residues. The CDR3 is CASSYALAGGRDTQYF. CDR3 sequence (DNA): TGTGCCAGCAGTTACGCCCTGGCAGGGGGCCGGGATACGCAGTATTTT.

V and J are TRBV19 and TRBJ2-2; D is ambiguous. The CDR3 loop spans 15 amino acids. V gave up 3 bases and J gave up 5 bases, with 13 bases separating them. Per the germline V gene, CDR1 is LNHDA and CDR2 is SQIVND (reference sequence). Written as DNA, the CDR3 is TGTGCCAGTAGTATTGCATCTGGGGTTACCGGGGAGCTGTTTTTT. Protein sequence: CASSIASGVTGELFF. The variable domain in full, completed from reference TRBV19 and TRBJ2-2, reads DGGITQSPKYLFRKEGQNVTLSCEQNLNHDAMYWYRQDPGQGLRLIYYSQIVNDFQKGDIAEGYSVSREKKESFPLTVTSAQKNPTAFYLCASSIASGVTGELFFGEGSRLTVL.

This chain connects TRBV14 to TRBJ2-7; D not resolved. Per germline, CDR1 SGHDN and CDR2 FVKESK. V shed 1 base and J shed 6 bases, with 10 bases lying between them. This CDR3 has 13 amino acids. CDR3 sequence reads: CASSQGPTLEQYF. The CDR3 coding sequence is TGTGCCAGCAGCCAAGGGCCCACCCTCGAGCAGTACTTC.

The V gene is TRBV5-4, the J gene TRBJ2-3; D tentatively reads TRBD1 or TRBD2 (5 bases each). V was shortened by 3 bases and J by 6 bases, with 11 bases between the two germline ends. The CDR3 covers 13 residues. Looked up from germline, CDR1 is SGHNT and CDR2 is YYREEE (reference sequence). The CDR3 here is CASSWDGVDTQYF. The CDR3 bases are TGTGCCAGCAGCTGGGACGGGGTGGATACGCAGTATTTT.

V gene TRBV6-1 combines with J gene TRBJ2-1, with TRBD2 as a possible D gene (5 bases). Germline CDR1 MNHNS, CDR2 SASEGT. V gave up 2 bases and J gave up 10 bases, with 12 bases separating them. The CDR3 contains 13 residues. The CDR3 spells CASSERPRGEQFF. As DNA, the CDR3 is TGTGCCAGCAGTGAAAGGCCTCGGGGAGAGCAGTTCTTC.